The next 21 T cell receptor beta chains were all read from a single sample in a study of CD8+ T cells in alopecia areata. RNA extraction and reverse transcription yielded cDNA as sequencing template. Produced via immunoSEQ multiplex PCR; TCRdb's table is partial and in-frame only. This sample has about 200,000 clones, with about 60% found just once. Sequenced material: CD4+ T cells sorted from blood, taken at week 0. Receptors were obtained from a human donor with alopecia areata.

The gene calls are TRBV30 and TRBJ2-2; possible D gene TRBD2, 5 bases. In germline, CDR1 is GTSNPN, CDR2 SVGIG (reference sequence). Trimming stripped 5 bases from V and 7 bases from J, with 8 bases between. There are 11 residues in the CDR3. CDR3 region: CAWAGLGELFF. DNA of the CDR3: TGTGCCTGGGCGGGCCTCGGGGAGCTGTTTTTT.

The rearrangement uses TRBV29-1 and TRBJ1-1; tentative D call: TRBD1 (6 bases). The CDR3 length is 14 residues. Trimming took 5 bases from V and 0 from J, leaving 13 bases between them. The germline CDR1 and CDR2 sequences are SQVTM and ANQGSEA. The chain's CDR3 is CSVSRTVMNTEAFF. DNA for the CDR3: TGCAGCGTTTCCCGGACAGTCATGAACACTGAAGCTTTCTTT. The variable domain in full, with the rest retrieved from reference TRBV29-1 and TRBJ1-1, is SAVISQKPSRDICQRGTSLTIQCQVDSQVTMMFWYRQQPGQSLTLIATANQGSEATYESGFVIDKFPISRPNLTFSTLTVSNMSPEDSSIYLCSVSRTVMNTEAFFGQGTRLTVV.

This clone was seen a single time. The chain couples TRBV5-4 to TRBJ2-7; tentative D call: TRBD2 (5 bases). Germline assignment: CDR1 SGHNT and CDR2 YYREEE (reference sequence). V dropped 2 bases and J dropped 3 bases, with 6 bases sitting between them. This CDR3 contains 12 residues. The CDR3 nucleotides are TGTGCCAGCAGCTTAGGAGGCTACGAGCAGTACTTC. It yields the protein CASSLGGYEQYF.

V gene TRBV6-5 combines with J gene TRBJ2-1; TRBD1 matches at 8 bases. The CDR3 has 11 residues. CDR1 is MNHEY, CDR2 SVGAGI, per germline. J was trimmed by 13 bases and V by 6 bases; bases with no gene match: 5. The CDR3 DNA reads TGTGCCAGCAGCTCCGGGACAGGTCAGTTCTTC. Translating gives CASSSGTGQFF.

This CDR3 reads CASSGLRGNQPQHF. CDR3 in DNA: TGTGCCAGCAGTGGACTCAGGGGGAATCAGCCCCAGCATTTT. The V and J genes are TRBV6-1 and TRBJ1-5; TRBD1 matches 7 bases. The CDR3 totals 14 residues. J lost 4 bases, V lost 4 bases, and 4 bases had no gene match. The germline gives CDR1 MNHNS, CDR2 SASEGT.

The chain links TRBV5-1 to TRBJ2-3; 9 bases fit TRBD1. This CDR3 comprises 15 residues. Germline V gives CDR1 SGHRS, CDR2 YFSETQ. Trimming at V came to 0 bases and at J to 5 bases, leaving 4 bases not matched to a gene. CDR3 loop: CASSLGTGQGDTQYF. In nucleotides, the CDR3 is TGCGCCAGCAGCTTGGGTACGGGACAGGGAGATACGCAGTATTTT.

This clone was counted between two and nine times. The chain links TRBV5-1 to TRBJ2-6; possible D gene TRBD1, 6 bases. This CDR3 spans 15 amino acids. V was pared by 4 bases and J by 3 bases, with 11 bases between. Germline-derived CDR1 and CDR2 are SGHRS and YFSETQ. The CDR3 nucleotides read TGCGCCAGCAGCAACAGGGTCGGTGGGGCCAACGTCCTGACTTTC. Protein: CASSNRVGGANVLTF.

Here the CDR3 reads CASTPTRSTGELFF. The DNA for the CDR3 is TGTGCCAGCACCCCCACGCGGAGCACCGGGGAGCTGTTTTTT. The rearrangement uses TRBV7-9 and TRBJ2-2; no definite D call. V lost 7 bases and J 4 bases, leaving 13 bases between the germline ends. The CDR3 is 14 residues long. Germline V gene data show CDR1 as SEHNR and CDR2 as FQNEAQ (reference sequence).

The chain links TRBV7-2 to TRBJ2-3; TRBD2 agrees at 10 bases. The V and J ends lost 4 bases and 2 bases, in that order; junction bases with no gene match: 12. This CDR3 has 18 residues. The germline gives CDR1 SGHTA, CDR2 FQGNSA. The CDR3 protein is CASSSPGGLALFTDTQYF. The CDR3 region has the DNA TGTGCCAGCAGCTCGCCCGGGGGACTAGCGCTATTCACAGATACGCAGTATTTT.

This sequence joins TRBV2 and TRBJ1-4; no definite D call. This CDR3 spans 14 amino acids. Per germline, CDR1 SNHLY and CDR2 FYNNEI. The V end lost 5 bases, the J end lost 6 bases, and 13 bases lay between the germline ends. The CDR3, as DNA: TGTGCCAGCAGTCCCCCGGGAGTCCATGAAAAACTGTTTTTT. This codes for CASSPPGVHEKLFF.

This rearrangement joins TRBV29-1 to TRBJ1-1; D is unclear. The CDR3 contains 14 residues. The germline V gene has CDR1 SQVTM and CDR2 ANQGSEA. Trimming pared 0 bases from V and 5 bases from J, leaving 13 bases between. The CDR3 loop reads CSVEDLSGRTEAFF. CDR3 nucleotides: TGCAGCGTTGAAGATTTATCGGGGAGGACTGAAGCTTTCTTT.

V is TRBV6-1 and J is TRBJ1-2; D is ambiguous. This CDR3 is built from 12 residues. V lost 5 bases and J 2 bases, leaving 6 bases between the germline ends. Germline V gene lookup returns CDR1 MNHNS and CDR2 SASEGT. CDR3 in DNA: TGTGCCAGCAGTCGCACCAACTATGGCTACACCTTC. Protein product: CASSRTNYGYTF.

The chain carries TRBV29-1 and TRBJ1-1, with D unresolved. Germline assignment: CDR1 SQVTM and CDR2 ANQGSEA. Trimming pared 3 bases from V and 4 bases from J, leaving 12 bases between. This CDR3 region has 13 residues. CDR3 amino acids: CSVEFVMGTEAFF. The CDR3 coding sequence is TGCAGCGTTGAGTTCGTTATGGGCACTGAAGCTTTCTTT. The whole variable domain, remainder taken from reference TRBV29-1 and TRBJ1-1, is SAVISQKPSRDICQRGTSLTIQCQVDSQVTMMFWYRQQPGQSLTLIATANQGSEATYESGFVIDKFPISRPNLTFSTLTVSNMSPEDSSIYLCSVEFVMGTEAFFGQGTRLTVV.

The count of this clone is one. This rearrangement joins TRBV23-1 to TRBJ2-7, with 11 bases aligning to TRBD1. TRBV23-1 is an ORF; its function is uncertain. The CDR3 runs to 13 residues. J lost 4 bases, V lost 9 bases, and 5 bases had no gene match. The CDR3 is CARPRDRGYEQYF. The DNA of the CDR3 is TGCGCCAGGCCTAGGGACAGGGGGTACGAGCAGTACTTC.

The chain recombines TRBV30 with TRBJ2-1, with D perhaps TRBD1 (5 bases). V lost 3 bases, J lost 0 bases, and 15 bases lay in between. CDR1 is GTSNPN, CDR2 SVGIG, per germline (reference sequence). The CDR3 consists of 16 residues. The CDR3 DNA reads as TGTGCCTGGAGCGCTAGGGGTTTGAGCTCCTACAATGAGCAGTTCTTC. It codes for CAWSARGLSSYNEQFF.

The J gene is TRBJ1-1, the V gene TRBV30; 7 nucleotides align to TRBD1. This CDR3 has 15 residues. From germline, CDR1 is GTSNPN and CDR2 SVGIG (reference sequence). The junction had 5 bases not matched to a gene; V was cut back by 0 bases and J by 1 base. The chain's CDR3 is CAWSVAGQPNTEAFF. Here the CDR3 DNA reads TGTGCCTGGAGTGTAGCGGGACAGCCGAACACTGAAGCTTTCTTT.

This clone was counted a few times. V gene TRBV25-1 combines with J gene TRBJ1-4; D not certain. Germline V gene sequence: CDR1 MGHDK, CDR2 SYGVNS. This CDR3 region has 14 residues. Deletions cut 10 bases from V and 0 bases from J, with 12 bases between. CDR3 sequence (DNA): TGTGCCACCTCTGCGACCACAACTAATGAAAAACTGTTTTTT. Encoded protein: CATSATTTNEKLFF.

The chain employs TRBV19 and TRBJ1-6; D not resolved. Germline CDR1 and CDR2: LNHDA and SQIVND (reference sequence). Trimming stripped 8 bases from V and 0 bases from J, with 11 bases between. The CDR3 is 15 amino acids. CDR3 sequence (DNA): TGTGCCAGTGGACTTCCTAGCTCCTATAATTCACCCCTCCACTTT. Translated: CASGLPSSYNSPLHF.

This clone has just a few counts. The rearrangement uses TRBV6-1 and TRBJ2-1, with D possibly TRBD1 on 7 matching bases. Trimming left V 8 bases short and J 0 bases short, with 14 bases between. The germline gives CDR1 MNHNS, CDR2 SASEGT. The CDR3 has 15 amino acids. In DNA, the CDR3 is TGTGCCAGCTACCGCGGGACAGCCTCCTACAATGAGCAGTTCTTC. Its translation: CASYRGTASYNEQFF.

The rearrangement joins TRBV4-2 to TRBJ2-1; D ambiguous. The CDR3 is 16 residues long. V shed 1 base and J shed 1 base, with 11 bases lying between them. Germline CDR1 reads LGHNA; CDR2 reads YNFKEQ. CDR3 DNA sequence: TGTGCCAGCAGCCAAGCTTCGACCCCTTCCTACAATGAGCAGTTCTTC. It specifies CASSQASTPSYNEQFF.

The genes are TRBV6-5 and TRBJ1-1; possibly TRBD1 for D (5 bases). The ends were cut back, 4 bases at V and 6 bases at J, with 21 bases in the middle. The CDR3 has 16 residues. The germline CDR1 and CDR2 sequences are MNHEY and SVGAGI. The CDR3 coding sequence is TGTGCCAGCAGTTTAGATATCCGGGACTCCATCTCTGAAGCTTTCTTT. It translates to CASSLDIRDSISEAFF.